This TCR beta chain was observed in a study of tumor-infiltrating lymphocytes in primary liver carcinoma. The wider study: Each participant had primary liver carcinoma, and surgical resection was the treatment. These were node-negative, non-metastatic T1-T3 tumors of roughly 4 to 10 cm.

Extraction also yielded germline DNA, while blood RNA was obtained from unsorted whole blood. Among the patients, all had chronic HBV infection and none had been treated. V lost 10 bases to trimming and J lost 1 base; unmatched junction nucleotides: 11. The length of the CDR3 is 15 residues. Germline V gene sequence: CDR1 SGHAT, CDR2 FQNNGV. Priming with a constant-region primer yielded TCR beta cDNA from 450 to 600 ng total RNA. Amplification in three nested multiplex PCR rounds with slightly modified ARM-PCR gave rise to TCR beta libraries. Each of the first two PCR rounds ran approximately 11 cycles with TRBV1-TRBV30 forward and C-beta reverse primers. MiXCR, applied by TCRdb to the multiplex PCR reads, yields one record per CDR3 protein. The sample has some 320,000 distinct CDR3 sequences; around three fifths are singletons.

Source material: peripheral blood. This chain connects TRBV11-2 to TRBJ2-7; 9 nucleotides agree with TRBD2. This TCR came from a man aged 40-49 years with primary liver carcinoma and hepatitis B virus infection. The CDR3 coding sequence is TGTGCCATCTTAGCGGGAGTGCTCTCATCCTACGAGCAGTACTTC. Amino acid sequence: CAILAGVLSSYEQYF.